This T cell receptor (beta chain) was identified during a study of blood T cell repertoires in COVID-19 (dated by TCRdb to between 2020 and 2021). Background for the entire study: Samples covering the acute and convalescent phases of COVID-19 were provided by collaborators in the United States, Italy and Spain. A freely available public database, intended as a resource for researchers studying the immune response to SARS-CoV-2, is where the repertoires were released. The prospective study material was composed of cDNA or gDNA derived from T cells, B-cell-depleted T cells, or PBMCs. HLA class I and class II types, where available, came from metadata supplied by the sample provider rather than from assay-based typing. The samples were drawn from the first 160 participants of the ongoing ImmuneRACE study and from under 1,500 subjects provided by 6 global collaborators. A de-identified subject ID, COVID-19 status, age in years and sex were almost always included in the sample metadata. Deeply sampled blood TCRbeta repertoires from subjects exposed to, actively infected with, or recovered from COVID-19 were included in the dataset.

Summary of the overall study and its limitations: The amount of clinical and demographic metadata varied by source and participant and was provided uncurated.

TCRbeta CDR3 regions were amplified from genomic DNA using the immunoSEQ Assay, a bias-controlled multiplex PCR. Per the original workflow: Within the assay, amplification of reference gene primers was used to estimate how many nucleated cells each sample contained. Sequence reads were collapsed and filtered to measure the absolute abundance of every unique TCRbeta CDR3 rearrangement. For each sample, productive Simpson clonality was calculated by taking the square root of Simpson's diversity index across productive rearrangements. The table comes from immuneACCESS by way of TCRdb, which keeps in-frame sequences with V and J called. Part of the clones is missing from these tables; in studies checked, under half for an unresolved V gene and the rest for unknown reasons. V, J and clone size are taken as reported in that table, and D and trimming were inferred from the DNA itself. The sample profile shows around 65,000 clones; nearly 80% of them were found once. The ten largest clones take up 40% to 50% of the sample.

The collaborating institutions used their own protocols to collect whole blood in K2EDTA tubes. For TCRbeta analysis, collaborator samples were shipped as frozen whole blood, as isolated PBMCs, or as DNA extracted from either sample type. CDR1 and CDR2 are read off the germline V gene as SGHRS and YFSETQ. Counted from cysteine to phenylalanine, this CDR3 has 13 amino acids. Of all the DNA, just the CDR3 is kept, 39 bases in frame from base 1. Trimming removed 7 bases from V and 3 bases from J, leaving 14 bases between the germline ends. Points on this clone: Its antigen specificity is not known. No base quality information exists; no much larger clone differs at one position.

The sample comprised peripheral blood. The sequence was obtained from a human donor in a cohort sampled during active COVID-19. The sequence links TRBV5-1 to TRBJ2-7, with TRBD1 perhaps the D gene, on 6 matching bases. Here the CDR3 is given as CASRFSTGYEQYF. The DNA sequence is TGCGCCAGCCGATTTTCGACAGGCTACGAGCAGTACTTC.